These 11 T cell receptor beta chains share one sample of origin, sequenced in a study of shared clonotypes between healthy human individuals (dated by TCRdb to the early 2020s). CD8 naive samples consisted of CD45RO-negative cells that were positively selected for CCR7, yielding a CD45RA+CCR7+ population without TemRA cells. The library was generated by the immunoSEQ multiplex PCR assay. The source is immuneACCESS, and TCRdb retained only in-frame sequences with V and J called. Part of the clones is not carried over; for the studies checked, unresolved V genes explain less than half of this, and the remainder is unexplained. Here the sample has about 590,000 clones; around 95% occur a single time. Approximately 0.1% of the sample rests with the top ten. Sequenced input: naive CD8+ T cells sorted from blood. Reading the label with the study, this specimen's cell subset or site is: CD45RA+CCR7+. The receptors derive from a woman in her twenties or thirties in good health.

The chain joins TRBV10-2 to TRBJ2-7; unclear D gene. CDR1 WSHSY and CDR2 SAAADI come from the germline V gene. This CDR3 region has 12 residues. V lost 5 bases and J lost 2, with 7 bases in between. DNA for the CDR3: TGCGCCAGCAGTATGGCCCCCTACGAGCAGTACTTC. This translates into CASSMAPYEQYF.

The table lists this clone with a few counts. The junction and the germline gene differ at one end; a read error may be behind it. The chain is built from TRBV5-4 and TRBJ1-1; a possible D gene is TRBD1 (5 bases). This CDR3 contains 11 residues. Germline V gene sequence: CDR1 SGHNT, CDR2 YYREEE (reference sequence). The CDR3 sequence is CASSLVGPESF. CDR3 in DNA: TGTGCCAGCAGCTTGGTGGGGCCAGAGAGCTTT.

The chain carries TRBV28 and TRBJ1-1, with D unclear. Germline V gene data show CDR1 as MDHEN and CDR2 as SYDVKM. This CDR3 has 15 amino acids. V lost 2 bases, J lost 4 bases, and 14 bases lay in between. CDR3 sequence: CASSLRAERGTEAFF. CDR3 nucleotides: TGTGCCAGCAGTTTACGGGCGGAACGCGGCACTGAAGCTTTCTTT. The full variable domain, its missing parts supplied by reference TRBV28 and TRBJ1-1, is DVKVTQSSRYLVKRTGEKVFLECVQDMDHENMFWYRQDPGLGLRLIYFSYDVKMKEKGDIPEGYSVSREKKERFSLILESASTNQTSMYLCASSLRAERGTEAFFGQGTRLTVV.

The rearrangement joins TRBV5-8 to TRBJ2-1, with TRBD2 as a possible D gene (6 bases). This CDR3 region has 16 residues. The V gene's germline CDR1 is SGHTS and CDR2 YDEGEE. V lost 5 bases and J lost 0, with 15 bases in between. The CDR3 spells CASSRDLAVSYNEQFF. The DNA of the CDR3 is TGTGCCAGCAGTCGGGACTTAGCGGTCTCCTACAATGAGCAGTTCTTC.

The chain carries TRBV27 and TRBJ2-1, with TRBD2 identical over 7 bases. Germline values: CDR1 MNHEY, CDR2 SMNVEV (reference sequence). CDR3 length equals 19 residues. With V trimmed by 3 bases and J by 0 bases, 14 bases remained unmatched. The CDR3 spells CASSLVTLWGGSSYNEQFF. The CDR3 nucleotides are TGTGCCAGCAGTTTGGTCACACTCTGGGGCGGGAGCTCCTACAATGAGCAGTTCTTC.

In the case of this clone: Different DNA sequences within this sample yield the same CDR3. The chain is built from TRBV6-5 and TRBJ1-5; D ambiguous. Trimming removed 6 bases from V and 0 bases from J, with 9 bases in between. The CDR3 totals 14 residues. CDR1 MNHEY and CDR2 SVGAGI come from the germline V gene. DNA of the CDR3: TGTGCCAGCAGCCCAGTGTATAGCAATCAGCCCCAGCATTTT. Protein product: CASSPVYSNQPQHF.

Here the CDR3 DNA reads TGTGCCAGCAGGTCAGTTAACTATGGCTACACCTTC. Residues: CASRSVNYGYTF. The V and J genes are TRBV6-4 and TRBJ1-2; D gene unclear. Per the germline V gene, CDR1 is MRHNA and CDR2 is SNTAGT. This CDR3 comprises 12 residues. V lost 6 bases and J 1 base, leaving 6 bases between the germline ends.

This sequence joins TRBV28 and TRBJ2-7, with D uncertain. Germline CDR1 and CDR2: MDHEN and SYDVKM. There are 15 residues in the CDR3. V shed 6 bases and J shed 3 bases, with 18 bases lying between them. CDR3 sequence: CASSPKHDIHYEQYF. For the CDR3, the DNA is TGTGCCAGCAGCCCCAAGCATGACATACACTACGAGCAGTACTTC.

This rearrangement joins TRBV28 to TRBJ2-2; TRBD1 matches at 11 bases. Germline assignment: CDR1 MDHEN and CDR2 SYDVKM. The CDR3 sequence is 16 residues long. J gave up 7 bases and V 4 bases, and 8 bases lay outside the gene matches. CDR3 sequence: CASSSRTGGMIGELFF. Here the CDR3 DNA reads TGTGCCAGCAGTTCTCGGACAGGGGGCATGATCGGGGAGCTGTTTTTT. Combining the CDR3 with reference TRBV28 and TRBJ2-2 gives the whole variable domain DVKVTQSSRYLVKRTGEKVFLECVQDMDHENMFWYRQDPGLGLRLIYFSYDVKMKEKGDIPEGYSVSREKKERFSLILESASTNQTSMYLCASSSRTGGMIGELFFGEGSRLTVL.

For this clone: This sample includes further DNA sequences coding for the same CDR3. CDR3 residues: CASSIGGETQYF. The CDR3 DNA follows: TGTGCCAGTAGTATAGGTGGGGAGACCCAGTACTTC. The chain recombines TRBV19 with TRBJ2-5; D gene unclear. The CDR3 consists of 12 residues. Germline loops: CDR1 LNHDA, CDR2 SQIVND (reference sequence). The V end was cut by 1 base, the J end by 5 bases, with 5 bases between.

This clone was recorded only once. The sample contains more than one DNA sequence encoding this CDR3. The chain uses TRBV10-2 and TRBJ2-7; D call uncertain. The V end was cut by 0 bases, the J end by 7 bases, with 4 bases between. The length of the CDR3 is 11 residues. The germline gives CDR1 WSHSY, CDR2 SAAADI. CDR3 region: CASSESGEQYF. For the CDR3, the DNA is TGCGCCAGCAGTGAGTCTGGTGAGCAGTACTTC.